Listed here are 4 T cell receptor beta chains from one sample, sequenced in a study of blood T cells in healthy people across ages. Primers used in a second PCR of about 6 to 11 cycles were a sample-barcoded 5' primer and a J-beta primer mix. MiXCR, run by TCRdb on the 5' RACE reads, gives a single entry per CDR3 protein. The table has 600,000 to 900,000 distinct CDR3 sequences, about 26% seen once. Another study also made use of these data, one on T cells of mothers and their children.

The sequenced sample was blood. These receptors were obtained from a boy younger than 18 in good health.

This clonotype was picked up a small number of times. This rearrangement joins TRBV28 to TRBJ2-1, with 9 bases fitting TRBD2. The CDR3 consists of 13 residues. The V gene's germline CDR1 is MDHEN and CDR2 SYDVKM. The V and J ends lost 6 bases and 8 bases, in that order; junction bases with no gene match: 5. CDR3 sequence (DNA): TGTGCCAGCAGAGGCGGGGGGGCCGATGAGCAGTTCTTC. It translates to CASRGGGADEQFF.

V is TRBV11-2 and J is TRBJ2-5; TRBD2 matches at 11 bases. Germline V gives CDR1 SGHAT, CDR2 FQNNGV. Losses at the gene ends were 5 bases for V and 0 bases for J; bases not matched to a gene: 8. This CDR3 comprises 17 residues. In DNA, the CDR3 is TGTGCCAGCAGCCCCAACCTACTAGCGGGGGACCAAGAGACCCAGTACTTC. Encoded protein: CASSPNLLAGDQETQYF. Together with reference TRBV11-2 and TRBJ2-5, the CDR3 gives the full variable domain: EAGVAQSPRYKIIEKRQSVAFWCNPISGHATLYWYQQILGQGPKLLIQFQNNGVVDDSQLPKDRFSAERLKGVDSTLKIQPAKLEDSAVYLCASSPNLLAGDQETQYFGPGTRLLVL.

This clonotype was found a few times. This chain links TRBV28 with TRBJ1-1, with a possible D match to TRBD1 (6 bases). The CDR3 is 11 residues long. Per germline, CDR1 MDHEN and CDR2 SYDVKM. V was clipped by 6 bases and J by 8 bases, with 10 bases between them. The CDR3 DNA is TGTGCCAGCAGCAGTCAGGGGGAAGCTTTCTTT. It specifies CASSSQGEAFF.

This clonotype was seen only a few times. CDR3 sequence (DNA): TGCGCCAGCAGTTCGTTTAGTGGTTACGAGCAGTACTTC. This encodes CASSSFSGYEQYF. The chain combines TRBV5-1 with TRBJ2-5; no firm D call. TRBJ2-7 explains the end of the DNA better; the J call may be wrong. The V gene's germline CDR1 is SGHRS and CDR2 YFSETQ. The CDR3 runs 13 residues.